The clone carrying this TCR beta chain was recorded only once. What it binds is not known. Researchers isolated CD4+ T cells once 9 to 11 days of culture had elapsed. This sample was taken from a study of vaccination effects on CD4 cells after COVID-19. About the research overall: A couple of convalescent pre-vaccine samples were taken 142 and 148 days post-diagnosis.

J lost 6 bases, V lost 1 base, and 6 bases had no gene match. Germline lookup yields CDR1 SGHRS and CDR2 YFSETQ. The CDR3 consists of 17 residues. Libraries were prepared by immunoSEQ multiplex PCR; TCRdb keeps only in-frame clonotypes and omits some of them. Seen here are 40,000 to 60,000 clones, approximately 74% observed once, and the top ten hold around 7.9%. The receptor comes from a human donor who had a prior SARS-CoV-2 infection. This sequence joins TRBV5-1 and TRBJ1-6, with TRBD1 matching 11 bases. The source material was CD4+ T cells from PBMCs cultured without peptide, sampled before COVID-19 vaccination. CDR3 sequence reads: CASSLLKGQGGNSPLHF. The DNA of the CDR3 is TGCGCCAGCAGCTTGCTGAAGGGACAGGGGGGTAATTCACCCCTCCACTTT.